The clone carrying this T cell receptor (beta chain) showed up many times. This specimen comes from a study of Graves' ophthalmopathy and Graves' hyperthyroidism. Amplification from RNA transcripts yielded the TCR beta CDR3 regions. In the first round, RT-PCR was carried out with HTBI primers, and a multiplex PCR formed the second round. TCRdb processed the multiplex PCR reads anew with MiXCR; each CDR3 protein has one entry. The data contain 45,000 to 60,000 distinct CDR3 sequences, roughly 46% of them singletons. The TCR comes from an adult woman with Graves' ophthalmopathy. Sequencing used peripheral blood.

The CDR3 DNA sequence: TGTGCCAGCAGTGACCTGACAGAGCTTGGCACTGAAGCTTTCTTT. It translates to CASSDLTELGTEAFF. V is TRBV6-2 or TRBV6-3 and J is TRBJ1-1; maybe TRBD1 (5 bases). Germline values: CDR1 MNHEY, CDR2 SVGEGT. V was cut by 5 bases and J by 4 bases, with 17 bases left in between. The CDR3 sequence is 15 residues long.